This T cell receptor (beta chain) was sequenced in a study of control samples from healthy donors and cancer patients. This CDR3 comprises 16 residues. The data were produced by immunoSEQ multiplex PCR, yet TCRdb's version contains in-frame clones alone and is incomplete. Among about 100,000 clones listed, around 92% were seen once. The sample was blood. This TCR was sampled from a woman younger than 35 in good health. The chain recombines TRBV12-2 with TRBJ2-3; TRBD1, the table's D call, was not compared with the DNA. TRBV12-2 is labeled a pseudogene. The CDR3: CASRLVAGSREDTQYF. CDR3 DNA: TGTGCAAGTCGCTTAGTTGCAGGGTCGAGAGAAGATACGCAGTATTTT.